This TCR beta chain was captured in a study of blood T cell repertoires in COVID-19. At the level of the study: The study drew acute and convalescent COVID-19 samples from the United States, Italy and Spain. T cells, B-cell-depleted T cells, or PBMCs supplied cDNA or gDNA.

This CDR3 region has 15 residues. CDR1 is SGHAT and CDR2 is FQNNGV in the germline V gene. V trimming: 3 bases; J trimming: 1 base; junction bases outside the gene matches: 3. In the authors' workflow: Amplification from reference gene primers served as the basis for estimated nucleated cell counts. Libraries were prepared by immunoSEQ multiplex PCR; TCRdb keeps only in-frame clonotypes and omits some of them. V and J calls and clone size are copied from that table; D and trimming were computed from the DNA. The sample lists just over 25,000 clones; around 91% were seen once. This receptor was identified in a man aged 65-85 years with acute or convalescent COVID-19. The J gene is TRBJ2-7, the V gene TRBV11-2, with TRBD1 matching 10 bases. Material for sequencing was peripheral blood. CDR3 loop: CASSFPGQGSYEQYF. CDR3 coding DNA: TGTGCCAGCAGCTTTCCGGGACAGGGGTCCTACGAGCAGTACTTC. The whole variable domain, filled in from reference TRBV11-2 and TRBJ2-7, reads EAGVAQSPRYKIIEKRQSVAFWCNPISGHATLYWYQQILGQGPKLLIQFQNNGVVDDSQLPKDRFSAERLKGVDSTLKIQPAKLEDSAVYLCASSFPGQGSYEQYFGPGTRLTVT.